These 6 T cell receptor beta chains originate from one sample sequenced in a study of molecular identifiers for immune sequencing clone quantification. TCRdb re-analysed the PCR reads in MiXCR, keeping a single row per CDR3 protein. The sample records some 580,000 distinct CDR3 sequences, about 25% being singletons. Sequencing used naive CD8+ T cells from blood, with Jurkat cell RNA spiked in. Regarding subset: FACS-sorted CD8+CD4-CCR7+CD45RA+ naive T cells. The receptor set was obtained from a human donor in good health. Some libraries in this study had Jurkat cell RNA spiked in.

This chain joins TRBV10-1 and TRBJ1-1; D remains ambiguous. V was shortened by 7 bases and J by 2 bases, with 11 bases between the two germline ends. CDR3 length equals 13 residues. The V gene's germline CDR1 is WNHNN and CDR2 SYGVQD (reference sequence). CDR3 nucleotides: TGCGCCAGCACCTCTCTTGGCAACACTGAAGCTTTCTTT. Amino acid sequence: CASTSLGNTEAFF.

The chain recombines TRBV12-5 with TRBJ2-7, with 9 nucleotides matching TRBD2. This CDR3 is 14 amino acids long. V lost 4 bases and J lost 6; bases outside the gene matches: 7. The V gene's germline CDR1 is LGHNT and CDR2 FRNRAP. The CDR3 sequence: CASGSSGNPTEQYF. As DNA, the CDR3 is TGTGCTAGTGGTTCTAGCGGGAACCCTACCGAGCAGTACTTC. Full variable domain (rest looked up from reference TRBV12-5 and TRBJ2-7): DARVTQTPRHKVTEMGQEVTMRCQPILGHNTVFWYRQTMMQGLELLAYFRNRAPLDDSGMPKDRFSAEMPDATLATLKIQPSEPRDSAVYFCASGSSGNPTEQYFGPGTRLTVT.

The table lists this clonotype with a few counts. This chain connects TRBV19 to TRBJ1-5; tentative D call: TRBD1 (5 bases). Trimming took 7 bases from V and 7 from J, leaving 17 bases between them. Germline V gene sequence: CDR1 LNHDA, CDR2 SQIVND (reference sequence). The CDR3 covers 14 residues. CDR3 coding DNA: TGTGCCAGTAACCCTGGGGGGGGAGGACAGCCCCAGCATTTT. Translated: CASNPGGGGQPQHF.

This clonotype showed up just a few times. The gene calls are TRBV19 and TRBJ1-5; a weak D match, TRBD1 (5 bases). The V gene lost 0 bases and the J gene lost 8 bases, with 14 bases spanning the gap. The CDR3 is made up of 15 amino acids. Germline loops: CDR1 LNHDA, CDR2 SQIVND (reference sequence). The CDR3 bases are TGTGCCAGTAGTATAGATTTTGGGGGGATGAAGCCCCAGCATTTT. Translation: CASSIDFGGMKPQHF.

This clonotype was recorded only once. This could be a read error, since a much larger clone is one nucleotide away. The chain links TRBV7-9 to TRBJ1-1, with D uncertain. This CDR3 has 15 amino acids. Germline loops: CDR1 SEHNR, CDR2 FQNEAQ (reference sequence). DNA of the CDR3: TGTGCCAGCAGCTCATCTAGAGTGGGGAACGCTGAAGCTTTCTTT. Translated: CASSSSRVGNAEAFF.

This clonotype was recorded at least ten times. The chain uses TRBV20-1 and TRBJ2-2, with D unclear. V gave up 2 bases and J gave up 3 bases, with 7 bases separating them. Germline V gene sequence: CDR1 DFQATT, CDR2 SNEGSKA (reference sequence). The CDR3 is made up of 13 amino acids. CDR3 amino acids: CSARRIDTGELFF. Written as DNA, the CDR3 is TGCAGTGCTAGACGAATAGACACCGGGGAGCTGTTTTTT.